These T cell receptor beta chains were read from a single sample in a study of T cells after posttransplantation cyclophosphamide. Assay: immunoSEQ multiplex PCR; the TCRdb copy retains only in-frame clones and omits some. The table lists over 30,000 clones, no singletons, with roughly 1.3% in the top ten. Source material: PBMCs. The origin of the receptors is a girl aged 5-17 years in good health, CMV-negative, and a related stem cell transplant donor. Each CDR3 is given with its conserved first and last residue. Each record gives: V gene, D gene, J gene, clone size, CDR3 DNA, CDR3 protein. The D gene is left open where the match is weak. Clone sizes are given selectively: once, few, many, or a class where the clone is expanded.

TRBV7-2	.	TRBJ1-2	few	TGTGCCAGCAGCTTATCAGGGAACGGCTATGGCTACACCTTC	CASSLSGNGYGYTF
TRBV29-1	TRBD1	TRBJ2-7	few	TGCAGCGCCCGGACAGGTACCTACGAGCAGTACTTC	CSARTGTYEQYF
TRBV6-6	TRBD1	TRBJ1-2	many	TGTGCCAGCGGCGCAGGGGGCACCTATGGCTACACCTTC	CASGAGGTYGYTF
TRBV10-3	TRBD2	TRBJ2-1	many	TGTGCCATCAGTGAGGGGACTAGCGGGACGTACAATGAGCAGTTCTTC	CAISEGTSGTYNEQFF
TRBV13	TRBD1	TRBJ2-7	many	TGTGCCAGCAGCCAATGGGACAGTATCTCCTACGAGCAGTACTTC	CASSQWDSISYEQYF
TRBV7-9	.	TRBJ1-2	many	TGTGCCAGCAGCTTAGGGCGGGTTTATGGCTACACCTTC	CASSLGRVYGYTF
TRBV19	TRBD2	TRBJ2-2	many	TGTGCCAGTAGTATAGATCTAGGACTAGCAGGGGCCGGGGAGCTGTTTTTT	CASSIDLGLAGAGELFF
TRBV2	TRBD1	TRBJ2-5	few	TGTGCCAGCAGTTCCGGGACAGGGGGAAATTTGCGAGAGACCCAGTACTTC	CASSSGTGGNLRETQYF
TRBV4-1	.	TRBJ1-5	many	TGCGCCAGCAGCCAAGATTCCCGCCTAAATCAGCCCCAGCATTTT	CASSQDSRLNQPQHF
TRBV5-5	.	TRBJ1-2	many	TGTGCCAGCAGTTCATCCCGGGGAAACTATGGCTACACCTTC	CASSSSRGNYGYTF
TRBV7-7	.	TRBJ2-1	many	TGTGCCAGCAGCTTCTCTAAAGATACGGGACTCCCAAAACACAATGAGCAGTTCTTC	CASSFSKDTGLPKHNEQFF
TRBV11-2	TRBD2	TRBJ2-5	few	TGTGCCAGCAGCTTTAGCGGGTCGTACCAAGAGACCCAGTACTTC	CASSFSGSYQETQYF
TRBV7-8	.	TRBJ2-2	many	TGTGCCAGCAGCTTAGGGAAGGGGATCACCGGGGAGCTGTTTTTT	CASSLGKGITGELFF
TRBV7-6	TRBD1	TRBJ2-7	few	TGTGCCAGCAGCTTAGCCTCCGGGACAGTCCCTCCCTACGAGCAGTACTTC	CASSLASGTVPPYEQYF
TRBV5-6	TRBD2	TRBJ2-7	many	TGTGCCAGCAGCTTGGAAGGGATCCGAGGGAGGGGAGACTACGAGCAGTACTTC	CASSLEGIRGRGDYEQYF
TRBV27	.	TRBJ2-7	many	TGTGCCAGCAGACGGGGACTTTTATCCTACGAGCAGTACTTC	CASRRGLLSYEQYF
TRBV5-6	TRBD1	TRBJ1-2	many	TGTGCCAGCAGCTTGCGGGACAGGGGTTTATGCTACACCTTC	CASSLRDRGLCYTF
TRBV9	TRBD2	TRBJ2-2	.	TGTGCCAGCAGCGTAGTGAGTAGCGGGGGGCGGAACACCGGGGAGCTGTTTTTT	CASSVVSSGGRNTGELFF
TRBV19	.	TRBJ1-1	many	TGTGCCAGTAGTATGGTGTCCAGCACTGAAGCTTTCTTT	CASSMVSSTEAFF
TRBV5-1	TRBD1	TRBJ1-1	many	TGCGCCAGCAGGGGGACAGGGAGGAACACTGAAGCTTTCTTT	CASRGTGRNTEAFF
TRBV19	TRBD1	TRBJ2-3	.	TGTGCCAGTAGTAAGGACAGGGGGCTCGAGGGCACAGATACGCAGTATTTT	CASSKDRGLEGTDTQYF
TRBV9	.	TRBJ2-3	few	TGTGCCAGCAGCGGAGCCACAGATACGCAGTATTTT	CASSGATDTQYF
TRBV5-6	.	TRBJ2-7	many	TGTGCCAGCCAGCCCGGGACACACTCCTACGAGCAGTACTTC	CASQPGTHSYEQYF
TRBV7-7	.	TRBJ2-7	many	TGTGCCAGCAGCTTAACGAGTGAATACGAGCAGTACTTC	CASSLTSEYEQYF
TRBV5-1	TRBD1	TRBJ2-5	many	TGCGCCAGCAGCTCTGGACAGGGGAAAGAGACCCAGTACTTC	CASSSGQGKETQYF
TRBV5-4	.	TRBJ2-3	many	TGTGCCAGCAGCTTGGGCGGAATCAGCACAGATACGCAGTATTTT	CASSLGGISTDTQYF
TRBV6-5	.	TRBJ1-1	.	TGTGCCAGCAGTTACGACAGGATTTACACTGAAGCTTTCTTT	CASSYDRIYTEAFF